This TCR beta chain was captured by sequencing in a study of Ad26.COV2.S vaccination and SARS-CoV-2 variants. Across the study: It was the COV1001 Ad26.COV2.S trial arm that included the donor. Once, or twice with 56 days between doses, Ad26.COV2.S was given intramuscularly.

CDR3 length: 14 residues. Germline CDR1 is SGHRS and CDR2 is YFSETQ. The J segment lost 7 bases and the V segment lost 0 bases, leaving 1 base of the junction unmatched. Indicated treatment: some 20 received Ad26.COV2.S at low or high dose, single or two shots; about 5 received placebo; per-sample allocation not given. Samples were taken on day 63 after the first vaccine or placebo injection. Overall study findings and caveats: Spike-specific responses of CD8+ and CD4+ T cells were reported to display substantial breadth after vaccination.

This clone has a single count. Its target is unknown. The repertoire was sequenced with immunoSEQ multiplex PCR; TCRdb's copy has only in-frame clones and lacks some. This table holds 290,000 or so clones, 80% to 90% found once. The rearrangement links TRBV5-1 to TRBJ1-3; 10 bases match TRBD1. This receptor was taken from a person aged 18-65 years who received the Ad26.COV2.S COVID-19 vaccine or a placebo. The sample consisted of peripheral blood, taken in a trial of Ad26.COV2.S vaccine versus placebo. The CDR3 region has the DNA TGCGCCAGCAGCTTGGGACAGGGGGCGAACACCATATATTTT. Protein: CASSLGQGANTIYF.